The clone carrying this TCR beta chain was detected only a few times. TCR beta CDR3 region amplification was performed from RNA transcripts. An initial round of RT-PCR targeting the TCR CDR3 relied on the HTBI primer set. MiXCR, applied by TCRdb to the multiplex PCR reads, yields one record per CDR3 protein. The table includes roughly 710,000 distinct CDR3 sequences, about 35% detected once. The data are from a study of T cells in Graves' hyperthyroidism and ophthalmopathy. Study-level background: The authors collected peripheral blood at initial diagnosis, before any treatment.

The CDR3 runs 16 residues. Germline values: CDR1 SGHTA, CDR2 FQGTGA. Trimming took off 5 bases at V and 3 bases at J, with 17 bases between the two ends. Sequencing used blood. This TCR was sampled from a woman aged 40 to 55 with Graves' hyperthyroidism. V is TRBV7-3 and J is TRBJ1-3; D perhaps matches TRBD1 (6 bases). CDR3 nucleotides: TGTGCCAGCAGCCCGACCGGAGGGGGAGGTGGAAACACCATATATTTT. This gives the protein CASSPTGGGGGNTIYF. The complete variable domain, with remaining parts taken from reference TRBV7-3 and TRBJ1-3, reads GAGVSQTPSNKVTEKGKYVELRCDPISGHTALYWYRQSLGQGPEFLIYFQGTGAADDSGLPNDRFFAVRPEGSVSTLKIQRTERGDSAVYLCASSPTGGGGGNTIYFGEGSWLTVV.